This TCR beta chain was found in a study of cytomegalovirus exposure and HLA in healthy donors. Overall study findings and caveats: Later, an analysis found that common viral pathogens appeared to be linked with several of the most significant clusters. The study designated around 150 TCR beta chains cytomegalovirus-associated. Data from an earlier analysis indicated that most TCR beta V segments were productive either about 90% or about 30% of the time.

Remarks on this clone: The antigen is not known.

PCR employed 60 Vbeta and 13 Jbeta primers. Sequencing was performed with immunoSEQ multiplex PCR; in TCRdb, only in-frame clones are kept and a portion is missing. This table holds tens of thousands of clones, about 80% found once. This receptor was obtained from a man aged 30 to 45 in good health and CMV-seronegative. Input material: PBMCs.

CDR3 amino acids: CASSQDTRQPQHF. CDR3 DNA sequence: TGCGCCAGCAGCCAAGATACTAGGCAGCCCCAGCATTTT. The genes are TRBV4-3 and TRBJ1-5; D not resolved. Germline CDR1 and CDR2: LGHNA and YSLEER. This CDR3 contains 13 residues. The V end was cut by 0 bases, the J end by 7 bases, with 7 bases between.